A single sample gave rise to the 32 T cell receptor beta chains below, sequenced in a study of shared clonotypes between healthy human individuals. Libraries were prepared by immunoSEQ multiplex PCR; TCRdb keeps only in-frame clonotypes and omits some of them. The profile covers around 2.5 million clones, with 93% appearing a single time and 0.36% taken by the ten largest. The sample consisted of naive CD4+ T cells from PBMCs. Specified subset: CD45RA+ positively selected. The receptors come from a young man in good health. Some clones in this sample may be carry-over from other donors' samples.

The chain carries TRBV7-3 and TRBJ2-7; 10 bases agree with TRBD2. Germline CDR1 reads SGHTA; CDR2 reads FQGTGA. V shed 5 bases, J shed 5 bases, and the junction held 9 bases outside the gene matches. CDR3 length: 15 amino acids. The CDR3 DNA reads TGTGCCAGCAGCGTCTCTAGCGGGAGCGTCGACGAGCAGTACTTC. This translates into CASSVSSGSVDEQYF.

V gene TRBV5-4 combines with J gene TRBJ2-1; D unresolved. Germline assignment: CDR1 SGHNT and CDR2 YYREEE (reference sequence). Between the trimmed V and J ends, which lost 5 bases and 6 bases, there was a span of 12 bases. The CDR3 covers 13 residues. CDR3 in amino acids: CASRGRLGNEQFF. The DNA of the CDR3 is TGTGCCAGCAGGGGCAGGTTGGGCAATGAGCAGTTCTTC.

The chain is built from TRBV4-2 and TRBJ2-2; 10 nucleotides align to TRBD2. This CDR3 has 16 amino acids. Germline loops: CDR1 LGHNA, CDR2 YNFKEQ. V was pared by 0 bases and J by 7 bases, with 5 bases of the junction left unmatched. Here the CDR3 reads CASSQELAGVIGELFF. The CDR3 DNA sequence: TGTGCCAGCAGCCAAGAGCTAGCGGGAGTAATCGGGGAGCTGTTTTTT.

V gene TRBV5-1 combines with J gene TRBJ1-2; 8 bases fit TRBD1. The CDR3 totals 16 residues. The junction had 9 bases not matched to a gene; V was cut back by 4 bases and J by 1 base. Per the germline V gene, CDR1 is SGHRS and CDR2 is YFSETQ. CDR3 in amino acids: CASSIPTGADNYGYTF. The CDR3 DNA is TGCGCCAGCAGCATACCGACAGGGGCCGATAACTATGGCTACACCTTC.

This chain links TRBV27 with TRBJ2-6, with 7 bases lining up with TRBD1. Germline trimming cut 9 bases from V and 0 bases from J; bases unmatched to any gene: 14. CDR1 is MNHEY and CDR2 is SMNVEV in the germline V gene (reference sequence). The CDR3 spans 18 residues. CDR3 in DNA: TGTGCCAGACCCCTGAGGGACAGCCAAAACTCTGGGGCCAACGTCCTGACTTTC. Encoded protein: CARPLRDSQNSGANVLTF.

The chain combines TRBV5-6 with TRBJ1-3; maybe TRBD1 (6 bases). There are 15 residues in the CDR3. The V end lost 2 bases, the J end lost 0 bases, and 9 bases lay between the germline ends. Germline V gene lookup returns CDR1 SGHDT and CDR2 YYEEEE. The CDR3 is CASSFRTDSGNTIYF. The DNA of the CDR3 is TGTGCCAGCAGCTTCAGGACAGACTCTGGAAACACCATATATTTT.

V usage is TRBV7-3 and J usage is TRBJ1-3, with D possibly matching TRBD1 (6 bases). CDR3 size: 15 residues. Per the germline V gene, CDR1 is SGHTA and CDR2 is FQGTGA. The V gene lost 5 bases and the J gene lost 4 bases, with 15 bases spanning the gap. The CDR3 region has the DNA TGTGCCAGCAGCCCTTCGACAGGCGGAGGAAACACCATATATTTT. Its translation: CASSPSTGGGNTIYF. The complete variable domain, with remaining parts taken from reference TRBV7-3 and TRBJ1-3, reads GAGVSQTPSNKVTEKGKYVELRCDPISGHTALYWYRQSLGQGPEFLIYFQGTGAADDSGLPNDRFFAVRPEGSVSTLKIQRTERGDSAVYLCASSPSTGGGNTIYFGEGSWLTVV.

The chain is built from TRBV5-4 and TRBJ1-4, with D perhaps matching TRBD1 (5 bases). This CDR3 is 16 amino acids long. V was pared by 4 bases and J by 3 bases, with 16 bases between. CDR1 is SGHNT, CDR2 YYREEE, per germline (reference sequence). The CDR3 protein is CASSKPTAGANEKLFF. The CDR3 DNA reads TGTGCCAGCAGCAAACCCACGGCGGGGGCTAATGAAAAACTGTTTTTT.

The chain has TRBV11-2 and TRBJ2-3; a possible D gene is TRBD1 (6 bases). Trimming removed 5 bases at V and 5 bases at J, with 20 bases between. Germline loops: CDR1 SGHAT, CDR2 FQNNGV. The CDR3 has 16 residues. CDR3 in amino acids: CASSPVRGRRGDTQYF. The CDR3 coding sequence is TGTGCCAGCAGCCCAGTTAGGGGGAGAAGGGGAGATACGCAGTATTTT.

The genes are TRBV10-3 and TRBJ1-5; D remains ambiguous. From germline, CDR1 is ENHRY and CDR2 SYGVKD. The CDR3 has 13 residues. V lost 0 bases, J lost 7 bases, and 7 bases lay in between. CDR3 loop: CAISESTRQPQHF. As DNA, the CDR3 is TGTGCCATCAGTGAGTCCACTAGGCAGCCCCAGCATTTT.

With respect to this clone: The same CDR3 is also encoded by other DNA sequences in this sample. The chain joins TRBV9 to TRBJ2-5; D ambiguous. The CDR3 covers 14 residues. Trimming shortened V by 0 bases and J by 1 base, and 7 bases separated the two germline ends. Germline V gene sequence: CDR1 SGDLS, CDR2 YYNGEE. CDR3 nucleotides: TGTGCCAGCAGCGTAGGTGGCTTCCAAGAGACCCAGTACTTC. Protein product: CASSVGGFQETQYF.

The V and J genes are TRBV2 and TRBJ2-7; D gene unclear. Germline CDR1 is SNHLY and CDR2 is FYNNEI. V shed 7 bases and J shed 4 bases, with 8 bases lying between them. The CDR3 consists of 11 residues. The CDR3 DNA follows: TGTGCCAGCACGAACGCTTACGAGCAGTACTTC. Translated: CASTNAYEQYF. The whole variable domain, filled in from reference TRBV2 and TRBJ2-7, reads EPEVTQTPSHQVTQMGQEVILRCVPISNHLYFYWYRQILGQKVEFLVSFYNNEISEKSEIFDDQFSVERPDGSNFTLKIRSTKLEDSAMYFCASTNAYEQYFGPGTRLTVT.

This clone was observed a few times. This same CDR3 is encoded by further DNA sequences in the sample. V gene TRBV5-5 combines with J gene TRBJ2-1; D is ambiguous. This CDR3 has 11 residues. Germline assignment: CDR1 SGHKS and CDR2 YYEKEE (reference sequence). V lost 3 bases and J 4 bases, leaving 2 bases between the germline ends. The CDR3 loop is CASSYYNEQFF. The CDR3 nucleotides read TGTGCCAGCAGCTATTACAATGAGCAGTTCTTC.

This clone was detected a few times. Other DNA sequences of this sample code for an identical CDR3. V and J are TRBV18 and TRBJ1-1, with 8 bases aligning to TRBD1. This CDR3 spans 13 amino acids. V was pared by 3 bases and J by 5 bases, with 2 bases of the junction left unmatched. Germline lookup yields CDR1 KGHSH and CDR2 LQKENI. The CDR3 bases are TGTGCCAGCTCACCCCGACAGGGGACTGAAGCTTTCTTT. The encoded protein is CASSPRQGTEAFF.

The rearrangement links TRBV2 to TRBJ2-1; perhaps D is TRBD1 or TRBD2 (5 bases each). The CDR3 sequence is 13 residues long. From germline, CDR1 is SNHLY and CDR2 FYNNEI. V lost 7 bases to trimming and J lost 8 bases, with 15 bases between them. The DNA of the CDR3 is TGTGCCAGCATGAAAAATTGGGGGTATGAGCAGTTCTTC. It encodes CASMKNWGYEQFF.

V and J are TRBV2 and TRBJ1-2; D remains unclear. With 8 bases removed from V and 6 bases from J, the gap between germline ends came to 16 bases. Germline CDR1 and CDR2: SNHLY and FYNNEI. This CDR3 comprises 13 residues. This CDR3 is CASDVRQANGYTF. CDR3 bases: TGTGCCAGCGACGTGAGGCAGGCTAATGGCTACACCTTC. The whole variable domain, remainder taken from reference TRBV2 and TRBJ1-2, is EPEVTQTPSHQVTQMGQEVILRCVPISNHLYFYWYRQILGQKVEFLVSFYNNEISEKSEIFDDQFSVERPDGSNFTLKIRSTKLEDSAMYFCASDVRQANGYTFGSGTRLTVV.

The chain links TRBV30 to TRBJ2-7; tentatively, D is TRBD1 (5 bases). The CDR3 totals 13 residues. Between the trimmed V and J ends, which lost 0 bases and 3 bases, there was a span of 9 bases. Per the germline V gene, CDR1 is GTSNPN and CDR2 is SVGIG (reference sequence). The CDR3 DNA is TGTGCCTGGAGTGTAGGGGCGCTCTACGAGCAGTACTTC. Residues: CAWSVGALYEQYF.

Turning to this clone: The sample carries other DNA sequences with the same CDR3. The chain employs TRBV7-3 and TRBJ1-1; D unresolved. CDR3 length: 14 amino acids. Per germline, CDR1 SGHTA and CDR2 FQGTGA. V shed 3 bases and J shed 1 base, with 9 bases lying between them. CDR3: CASSFSPGNTEAFF. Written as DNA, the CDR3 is TGTGCCAGCAGCTTTAGCCCGGGGAACACTGAAGCTTTCTTT.

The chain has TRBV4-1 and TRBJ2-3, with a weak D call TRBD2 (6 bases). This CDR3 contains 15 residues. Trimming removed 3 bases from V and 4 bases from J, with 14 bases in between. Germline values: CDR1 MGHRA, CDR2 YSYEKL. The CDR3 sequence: CASSQIGTLPDTQYF. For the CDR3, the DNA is TGCGCCAGCAGCCAGATCGGGACTCTACCAGATACGCAGTATTTT.

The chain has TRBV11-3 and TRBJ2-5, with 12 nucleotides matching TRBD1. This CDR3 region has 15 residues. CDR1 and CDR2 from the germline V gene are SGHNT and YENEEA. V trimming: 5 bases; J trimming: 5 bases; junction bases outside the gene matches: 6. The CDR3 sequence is CASSPGTGGRETQYF. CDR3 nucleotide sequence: TGTGCCAGCAGCCCAGGGACAGGGGGCAGGGAGACCCAGTACTTC. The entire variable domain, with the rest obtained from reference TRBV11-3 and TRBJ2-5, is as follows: EAGVVQSPRYKIIEKKQPVAFWCNPISGHNTLYWYLQNLGQGPELLIRYENEEAVDDSQLPKDRFSAERLKGVDSTLKIQPAELGDSAVYLCASSPGTGGRETQYFGPGTRLLVL.

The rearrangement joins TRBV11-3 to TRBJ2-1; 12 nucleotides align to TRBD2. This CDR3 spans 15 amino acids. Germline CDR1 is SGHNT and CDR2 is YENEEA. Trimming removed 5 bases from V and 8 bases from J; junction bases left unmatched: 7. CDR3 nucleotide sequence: TGTGCCAGCAGCCTACTAGCGGGAGGAGTGTATGAGCAGTTCTTC. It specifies CASSLLAGGVYEQFF.

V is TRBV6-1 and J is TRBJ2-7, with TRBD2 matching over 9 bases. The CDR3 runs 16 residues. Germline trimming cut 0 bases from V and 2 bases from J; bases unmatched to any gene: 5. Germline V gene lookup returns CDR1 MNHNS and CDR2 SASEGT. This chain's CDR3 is CASSEALIAGAYEQYF. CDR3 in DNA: TGTGCCAGCAGTGAAGCCTTGATAGCGGGAGCCTACGAGCAGTACTTC.

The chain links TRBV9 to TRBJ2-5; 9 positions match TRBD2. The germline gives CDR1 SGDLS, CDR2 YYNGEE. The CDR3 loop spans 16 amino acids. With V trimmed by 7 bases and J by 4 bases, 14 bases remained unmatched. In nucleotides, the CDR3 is TGTGCCAGCGCCCTGGATAGCGGGAGTTTGGGAGAGACCCAGTACTTC. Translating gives CASALDSGSLGETQYF.

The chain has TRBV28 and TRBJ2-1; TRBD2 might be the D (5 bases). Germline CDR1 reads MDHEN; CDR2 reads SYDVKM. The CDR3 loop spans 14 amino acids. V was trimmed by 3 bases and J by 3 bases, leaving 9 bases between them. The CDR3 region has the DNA TGTGCCAGCAGTTTCCGGGGTAACTACAATGAGCAGTTCTTC. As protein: CASSFRGNYNEQFF.

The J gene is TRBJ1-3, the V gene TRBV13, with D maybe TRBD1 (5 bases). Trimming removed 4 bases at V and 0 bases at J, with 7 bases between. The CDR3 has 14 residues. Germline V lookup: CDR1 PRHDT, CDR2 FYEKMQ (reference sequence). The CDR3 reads CASSSGTSGNTIYF. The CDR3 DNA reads TGTGCCAGCAGCTCAGGGACCTCTGGAAACACCATATATTTT. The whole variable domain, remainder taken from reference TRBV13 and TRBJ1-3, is AAGVIQSPRHLIKEKRETATLKCYPIPRHDTVYWYQQGPGQDPQFLISFYEKMQSDKGSIPDRFSAQQFSDYHSELNMSSLELGDSALYFCASSSGTSGNTIYFGEGSWLTVV.

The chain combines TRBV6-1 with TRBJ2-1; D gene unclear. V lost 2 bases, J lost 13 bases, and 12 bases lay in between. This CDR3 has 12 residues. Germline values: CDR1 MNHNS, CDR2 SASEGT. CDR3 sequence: CASSESAQKQFF. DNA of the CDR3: TGTGCCAGCAGTGAAAGTGCTCAGAAACAGTTCTTC.

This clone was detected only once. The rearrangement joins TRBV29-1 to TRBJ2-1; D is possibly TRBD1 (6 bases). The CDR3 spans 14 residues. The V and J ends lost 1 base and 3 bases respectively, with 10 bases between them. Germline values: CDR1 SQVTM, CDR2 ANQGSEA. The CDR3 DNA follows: TGCAGCGTTGAAGGGACAGTGAACTACAATGAGCAGTTCTTC. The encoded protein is CSVEGTVNYNEQFF.

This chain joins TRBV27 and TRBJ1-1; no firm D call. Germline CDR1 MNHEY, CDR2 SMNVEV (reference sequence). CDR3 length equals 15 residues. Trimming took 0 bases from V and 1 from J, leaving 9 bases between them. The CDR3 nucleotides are TGTGCCAGCAGTTTATCAGGGAACTGGAACACTGAAGCTTTCTTT. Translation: CASSLSGNWNTEAFF.

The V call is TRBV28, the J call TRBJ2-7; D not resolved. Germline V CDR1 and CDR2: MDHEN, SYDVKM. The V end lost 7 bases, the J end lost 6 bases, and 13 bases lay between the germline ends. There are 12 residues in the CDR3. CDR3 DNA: TGTGCCAGCACCAGTTTAGGGCGCGAGCAGTACTTC. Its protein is CASTSLGREQYF.

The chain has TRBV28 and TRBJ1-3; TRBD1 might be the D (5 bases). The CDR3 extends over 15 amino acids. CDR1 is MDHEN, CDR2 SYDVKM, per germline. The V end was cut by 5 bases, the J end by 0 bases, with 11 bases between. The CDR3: CASSGGILSGNTIYF. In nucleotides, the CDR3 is TGTGCCAGCAGTGGGGGGATTCTCTCTGGAAACACCATATATTTT.

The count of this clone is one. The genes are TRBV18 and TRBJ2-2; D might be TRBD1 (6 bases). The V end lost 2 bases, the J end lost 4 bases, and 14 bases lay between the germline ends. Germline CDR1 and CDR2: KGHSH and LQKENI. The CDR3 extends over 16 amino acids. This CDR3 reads CASSPVTGSTTGELFF. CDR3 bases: TGTGCCAGCTCACCAGTCACAGGGAGCACCACCGGGGAGCTGTTTTTT.

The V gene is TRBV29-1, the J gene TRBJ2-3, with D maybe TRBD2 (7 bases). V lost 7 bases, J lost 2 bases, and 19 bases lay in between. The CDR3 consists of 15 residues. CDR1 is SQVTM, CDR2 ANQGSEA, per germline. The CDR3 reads CSAWGRGGATDTQYF. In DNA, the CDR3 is TGCAGCGCCTGGGGTCGTGGGGGGGCCACAGATACGCAGTATTTT.